Listed here are 10 T cell receptor beta chains from one sample, sequenced in a study of tumor-infiltrating lymphocytes in primary liver carcinoma. The input was around 530 ng total RNA; TCR beta cDNA was made from it with a constant-region primer. A slightly modified ARM-PCR protocol with three nested multiplex PCR rounds produced these TCR beta libraries. Amplification in the first two PCR rounds was performed using TRBV1-TRBV30 forward primers and a C-beta reverse primer for approximately 10 cycles each. TCRdb used MiXCR to reprocess the multiplex PCR reads, holding one entry per CDR3 protein. The table lists 150,000 to 200,000 distinct CDR3 sequences, around 60% of them singletons. Germline DNA was also extracted, and blood RNA was taken from unsorted whole blood. The specimen was peripheral blood. The receptors derive from a middle-aged man with primary liver carcinoma and hepatitis B virus infection.

This clonotype was seen a few times. The chain joins TRBV12-3 or TRBV12-4 to TRBJ2-3; the D call may be TRBD1 or TRBD2 (6 bases each). This CDR3 comprises 16 residues. The germline V and J ends were trimmed by 6 bases and 5 bases, with 21 bases remaining between them. The chain's CDR3 is CASSPLGGGNGDTQYF. The CDR3, as DNA: TGTGCCAGCAGCCCACTCGGGGGCGGGAATGGAGATACGCAGTATTTT.

A word on this clonotype: This may stem from a read error, because a much larger clone lies one nucleotide away. This chain connects TRBV11-2 to TRBJ2-2; TRBD2 aligns across 13 bases. The germline V gene encodes CDR1 SGHAT and CDR2 FQNNGV. The junction had 9 bases not matched to a gene; V was cut back by 3 bases and J by 5 bases. This CDR3 is built from 18 residues. The CDR3 region has the DNA TGTGCCAGCAGCTTCCAGGGACTAGCGGGAAGGGAGACCGGGGAGCTGTTTTTT. Residues: CASSFQGLAGRETGELFF.

Concerning this clonotype: This may come from a read error, since a much larger clone is one base off. The gene calls are TRBV4-2 and TRBJ2-1; 11 bases are shared with TRBD2. CDR1 is LGHNA, CDR2 YNFKEQ, per germline. The CDR3 contains 14 residues. CDR3 sequence: CASSQVLAGVEQSF. The CDR3, as DNA: TGTGCCAGCAGCCAAGTACTAGCGGGAGTTGAGCAGTCCTTC.

This chain connects TRBV5-6 to TRBJ1-2; 7 nucleotides line up with TRBD1. The CDR3 is 15 residues long. The germline CDR1 and CDR2 sequences are SGHDT and YYEEEE. With V trimmed by 4 bases and J by 4 bases, 10 bases remained unmatched. The CDR3: CASSLMQTGTYGYTF. Written as DNA, the CDR3 is TGTGCCAGCAGCCTCATGCAGACAGGGACCTATGGCTACACCTTC.

The rearrangement uses TRBV12-3 or TRBV12-4 and TRBJ1-2; D is perhaps TRBD1 (5 bases). The CDR3 covers 14 residues. V shed 4 bases and J shed 8 bases, with 17 bases lying between them. The CDR3 DNA reads as TGTGCCAGCAGTTCGACCGGGACTCCCAAGGGCTACACCTTC. Its protein product is CASSSTGTPKGYTF.

The V gene is TRBV30, the J gene TRBJ2-1, with D perhaps matching TRBD1 (5 bases). Trimming pared 0 bases from V and 9 bases from J, leaving 9 bases between. The CDR3 is made up of 12 amino acids. Germline loops: CDR1 GTSNPN, CDR2 SVGIG (reference sequence). CDR3 in amino acids: CAWSVPGFEQFF. DNA of the CDR3: TGTGCCTGGAGTGTCCCAGGGTTTGAGCAGTTCTTC.

This clonotype was found a few times. The chain is built from TRBV11-2 and TRBJ1-4; no clear D. The CDR3 runs 17 residues. Trimming left V 3 bases short and J 0 bases short, with 14 bases between. CDR1 and CDR2 (germline): SGHAT, FQNNGV. For the CDR3, the DNA is TGTGCCAGCAGCTTGGGTCCAATGGGAGCAACTAATGAAAAACTGTTTTTT. Translating gives CASSLGPMGATNEKLFF.

The V and J genes are TRBV7-9 and TRBJ2-7; a possible D gene is TRBD2 (5 bases). The CDR3 is 15 residues long. The germline CDR1 and CDR2 sequences are SEHNR and FQNEAQ (reference sequence). V was pared by 5 bases and J by 5 bases, with 19 bases between. The CDR3 protein is CASSPESGVKDEQYF. CDR3 coding DNA: TGTGCCAGCAGCCCCGAATCCGGGGTTAAGGACGAGCAGTACTTC.

Comments on this clonotype: It is unclear where the CDR3 begins or ends on the DNA, so no DNA is shown, and the CDR3 is as TCRdb lists it. The V gene is TRBV11-2, the J gene TRBJ2-3. CDR1 is SGHAT and CDR2 is FQNNGV in the germline V gene. The CDR3 spans 18 amino acids, including both terminal residues. The CDR3 spells CASSFYICSAAPKDTQYF.

This clonotype was recorded a few times. The chain has TRBV12-3 or TRBV12-4 and TRBJ2-3; tentative D call: TRBD2 (6 bases). The V gene lost 4 bases and the J gene lost 6 bases, with 17 bases spanning the gap. The CDR3 covers 15 residues. The CDR3: CASSSRDGLLDTQYF. CDR3 nucleotide sequence: TGTGCCAGCAGTTCGCGGGACGGCCTTTTGGATACGCAGTATTTT.